This TCR beta chain was observed in a study of vaccination and CD4 T cells after COVID-19. The assay that was used to sequence DNA from cultured CD4+ T cells was the Oncomine TCR Beta short-read assay. TCRdb reprocessed the PCR reads via MiXCR and lists one record per CDR3 protein. The sample lists 15,000 to 20,000 distinct CDR3 sequences; 43% were seen once. Specified treatment: roughly 10-day PBMC culture with coronavirus spike peptide pools or control peptides (ViraFEST assay). As regards this clonotype: Its cognate antigen is unknown.

Germline assignment: CDR1 SNHLY and CDR2 FYNNEI. V was pared by 6 bases and J by 2 bases, with 12 bases between. CDR3 length: 14 amino acids. This rearrangement joins TRBV2 to TRBJ2-3; D is perhaps TRBD2 (7 bases). Sequencing was performed on CD4+ T cells from blood, cultured in vitro, taken after SARS-CoV-2 vaccination. The clonotype comes from a human donor who had recovered from COVID-19. CDR3 coding DNA: TGTGCCAGCAGGGCAGGGGACTACACAGATACGCAGTATTTT. It encodes CASRAGDYTDTQYF.